This TCR beta chain stems from a study of cytomegalovirus exposure and HLA in healthy donors. Study context: Around 85 million unique TCR sequences came from HLA-typed donors in an early release.

PCR involved 60 Vbeta and 13 Jbeta primers. Clones were read by immunoSEQ multiplex PCR, and TCRdb kept only the in-frame ones, dropping some. The table lists about 140,000 clones, approximately 71% of them singletons, with about 3.5% in the top ten. This CDR3 region has 13 residues. Trimming took 3 bases from V and 0 from J, leaving 6 bases between them. Per germline, CDR1 SGHAT and CDR2 FQNNGV. The chain couples TRBV11-2 to TRBJ2-7; D gene unclear. Sequencing was done on a sample of PBMCs. This receptor was obtained from a man aged 40-50 years in good health and CMV-seronegative. CDR3: CASSLSSSYEQYF. The DNA for the CDR3 is TGTGCCAGCAGCTTGTCGAGCTCCTACGAGCAGTACTTC.